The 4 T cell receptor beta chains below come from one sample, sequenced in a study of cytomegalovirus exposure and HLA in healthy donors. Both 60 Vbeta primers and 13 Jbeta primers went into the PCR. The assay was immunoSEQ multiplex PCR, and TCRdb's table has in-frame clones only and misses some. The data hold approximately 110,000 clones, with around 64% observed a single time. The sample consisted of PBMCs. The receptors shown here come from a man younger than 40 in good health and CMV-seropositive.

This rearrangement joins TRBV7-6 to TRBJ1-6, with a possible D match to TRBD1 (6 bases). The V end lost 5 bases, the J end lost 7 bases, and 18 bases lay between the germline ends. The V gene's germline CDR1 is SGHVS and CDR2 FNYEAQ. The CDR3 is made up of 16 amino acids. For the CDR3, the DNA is TGTGCCAGCAGCCCGAATGGAGCAGGGGAGAATTCACCCCTCCACTTT. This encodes CASSPNGAGENSPLHF.

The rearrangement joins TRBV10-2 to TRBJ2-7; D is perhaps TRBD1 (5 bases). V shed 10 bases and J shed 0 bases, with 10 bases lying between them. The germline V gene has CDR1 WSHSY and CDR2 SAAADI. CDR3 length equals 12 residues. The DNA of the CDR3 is TGCGCCACCCTGGGGCTCTCCTACGAGCAGTACTTC. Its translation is CATLGLSYEQYF.

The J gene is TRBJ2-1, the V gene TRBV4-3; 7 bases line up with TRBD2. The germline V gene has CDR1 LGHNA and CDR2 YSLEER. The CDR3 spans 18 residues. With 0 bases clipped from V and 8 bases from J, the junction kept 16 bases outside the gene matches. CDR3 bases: TGCGCCAGCAGCCAAGATCTAGTAGGACTAGGACTAGGGGATGAGCAGTTCTTC. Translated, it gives CASSQDLVGLGLGDEQFF.

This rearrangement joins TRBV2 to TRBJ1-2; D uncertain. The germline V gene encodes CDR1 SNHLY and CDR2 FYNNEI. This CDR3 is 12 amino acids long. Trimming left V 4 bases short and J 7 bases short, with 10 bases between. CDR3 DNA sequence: TGTGCCAGCAGTGGGTTATCGAGTGGCTACACCTTC. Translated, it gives CASSGLSSGYTF. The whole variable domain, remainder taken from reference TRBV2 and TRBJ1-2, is EPEVTQTPSHQVTQMGQEVILRCVPISNHLYFYWYRQILGQKVEFLVSFYNNEISEKSEIFDDQFSVERPDGSNFTLKIRSTKLEDSAMYFCASSGLSSGYTFGSGTRLTVV.